One TCR beta chain is described in this entry. Its matching antigen is unknown. PCR involved 60 Vbeta and 13 Jbeta primers. Some clones are missing from TCRdb's copy, which holds only in-frame ones; the method was immunoSEQ multiplex PCR. Counted here are some 78,000 clones, around 80% occurring once; the ten biggest clones make up 20% to 25%. These data are taken from a study of cytomegalovirus exposure and HLA in healthy donors. In germline, CDR1 is SGHAT, CDR2 FQNNGV. The CDR3 is made up of 16 amino acids. Trimming at V came to 4 bases and at J to 2 bases, leaving 8 bases not matched to a gene. General observations from the study: The authors later found TCR association rates varying by HLA locus, with DRB1 most and HLA-C fewest.

This sequence was found in a woman between 45 and 60 years old in good health and CMV-seropositive. The chain carries TRBV11-2 and TRBJ2-1, with 7 bases fitting TRBD2. Sequenced sample: PBMCs. CDR3 loop: CASSSLGGGPYNEQFF. The CDR3 DNA follows: TGTGCCAGCAGCTCCCTGGGGGGAGGGCCCTACAATGAGCAGTTCTTC.